The 25 T cell receptor beta chains given below trace back to one sample, sequenced in a study of blood T cell repertoires in COVID-19. The repertoire was sequenced with immunoSEQ multiplex PCR; TCRdb's copy has only in-frame clones and lacks some. The sample has about 43,000 clones, roughly 87% seen once; the top ten hold 23%. Sequenced sample: peripheral blood. Receptors originate from a woman aged 55 to 70 with acute or convalescent COVID-19.

The sample holds a few counts of this clone. This chain connects TRBV4-2 to TRBJ1-2, with no clear D. There are 15 residues in the CDR3. Trimming cost V 0 bases and J 4 bases, with 12 bases left between them. Germline-derived CDR1 and CDR2 are LGHNA and YNFKEQ. CDR3 amino acids: CASSQDFSPGYGYTF. The CDR3 DNA sequence: TGTGCCAGCAGCCAAGATTTTTCACCGGGCTATGGCTACACCTTC.

This chain joins TRBV7-9 and TRBJ1-1; TRBD1 might be the D (6 bases). V lost 3 bases and J 0 bases, leaving 8 bases between the germline ends. The CDR3 sequence is 14 residues long. Germline CDR1 reads SEHNR; CDR2 reads FQNEAQ (reference sequence). The CDR3 DNA is TGTGCCAGCAGCTTCGACAGGCTGAACACTGAAGCTTTCTTT. It specifies CASSFDRLNTEAFF.

This clone was recorded once. The rearrangement links TRBV18 to TRBJ1-2, with 12 positions matching TRBD1. V was clipped by 5 bases and J by 8 bases; unmatched bases: 9. This CDR3 has 15 residues. The V gene's germline CDR1 is KGHSH and CDR2 LQKENI. CDR3 nucleotide sequence: TGTGCCAGCTCATCCCTACGGGACAGGGGGCGAGGCTACACCTTC. Translation gives CASSSLRDRGRGYTF.

The chain joins TRBV19 to TRBJ1-2; D is uncertain. CDR3 size: 12 residues. V lost 6 bases and J 5 bases, leaving 10 bases between the germline ends. Germline V lookup: CDR1 LNHDA, CDR2 SQIVND (reference sequence). The CDR3 DNA reads as TGTGCCAGTAGAGCGGAGCTATATGGCTACACCTTC. It translates to CASRAELYGYTF.

This clone appeared many times. The V call is TRBV6-1, the J call TRBJ1-4; 9 nucleotides match TRBD1. The CDR3 sequence is 16 residues long. In germline, CDR1 is MNHNS, CDR2 SASEGT. V lost 0 bases to trimming and J lost 8 bases; unmatched junction nucleotides: 7. CDR3 nucleotides: TGTGCCAGCAGTGAAGCGAGACAGGGGGTGCGGGAAAAACTGTTTTTT. Encoded protein: CASSEARQGVREKLFF.

This rearrangement joins TRBV19 to TRBJ2-4, with 14 positions matching TRBD2. Germline lookup yields CDR1 LNHDA and CDR2 SQIVND (reference sequence). The CDR3 loop spans 17 amino acids. The ends lost 4 bases at V and 2 bases at J; junction bases unmatched: 4. The CDR3 protein is CASSTTSGGASKNIQYF. CDR3 sequence (DNA): TGTGCCAGTAGTACGACTAGCGGGGGGGCCTCCAAAAACATTCAGTACTTC.

This chain uses TRBV16 with TRBJ1-6, with D unclear. The CDR3 contains 14 residues. Trimming shortened V by 3 bases and J by 10 bases, and 13 bases separated the two germline ends. The germline CDR1 and CDR2 sequences are KGHSY and FQNENV. Here the CDR3 reads CASSQTVAGSPLHF. In nucleotides, the CDR3 is TGTGCCAGCAGCCAGACGGTCGCGGGATCACCCCTCCACTTT.

This chain links TRBV11-2 with TRBJ1-5; 7 bases are shared with TRBD1. Trimming at V came to 3 bases and at J to 4 bases, leaving 6 bases not matched to a gene. This CDR3 comprises 15 residues. CDR1 SGHAT and CDR2 FQNNGV come from the germline V gene. DNA of the CDR3: TGTGCCAGCAGCTTGCGACAGGGAGAGAATCAGCCCCAGCATTTT. Its protein is CASSLRQGENQPQHF.

This clone was counted only a few times. The chain has TRBV19 and TRBJ2-3, with TRBD2 matching 8 bases. CDR3 size: 17 residues. Germline CDR1 LNHDA, CDR2 SQIVND (reference sequence). The V segment lost 4 bases and the J segment 7 bases; nucleotides outside the gene matches: 16. CDR3 in DNA: TGTGCCAGTAGTAATCCGGCCCTAGCGGGCCCCAAATATACGCAGTATTTT. Its translation is CASSNPALAGPKYTQYF.

This clone was observed once. The chain employs TRBV5-1 and TRBJ2-1; the match to TRBD2 covers 7 bases. The germline V gene has CDR1 SGHRS and CDR2 YFSETQ. CDR3 length: 17 amino acids. With 4 bases clipped from V and 0 bases from J, the junction kept 10 bases outside the gene matches. CDR3 DNA sequence: TGCGCCAGCAGCCGAGGAGGTCTAGCGGACTCCTACAATGAGCAGTTCTTC. Amino acids: CASSRGGLADSYNEQFF.

The V and J genes are TRBV7-8 and TRBJ2-7, with no clear D. Germline V gives CDR1 SGHVS, CDR2 FQNEAQ. Trimming pared 0 bases from V and 7 bases from J, leaving 10 bases between. CDR3 length equals 13 residues. Here the CDR3 reads CASSLAQMREQYF. The CDR3, as DNA: TGTGCCAGCAGCTTAGCCCAGATGCGGGAGCAGTACTTC.

The V call is TRBV4-2, the J call TRBJ1-1; tentative D call: TRBD1 (6 bases). V gave up 0 bases and J gave up 5 bases, with 13 bases separating them. Germline loops: CDR1 LGHNA, CDR2 YNFKEQ. CDR3 length: 15 residues. In DNA, the CDR3 is TGTGCCAGCAGCCAAGAGGGGGGGCATGAAACTGAAGCTTTCTTT. Protein: CASSQEGGHETEAFF.

This chain joins TRBV2 and TRBJ1-4; 11 positions match TRBD1. Germline V gene lookup returns CDR1 SNHLY and CDR2 FYNNEI. The V gene end was trimmed by 7 bases and the J gene end by 5 bases; junction bases not matched to a gene: 6. The CDR3 has 15 amino acids. Here the CDR3 reads CASTRDRGTNEKLFF. DNA of the CDR3: TGTGCCAGCACTAGGGACAGGGGGACGAATGAAAAACTGTTTTTT.

V gene TRBV4-2 combines with J gene TRBJ2-1, with TRBD2 matching 11 bases. CDR1 and CDR2 from the germline V gene are LGHNA and YNFKEQ. J was trimmed by 6 bases and V by 3 bases; bases with no gene match: 7. The CDR3 covers 16 residues. CDR3 coding DNA: TGTGCCAGCAGCCAGTTCCTTAGCGGGGGGGGCAATGAGCAGTTCTTC. Residues: CASSQFLSGGGNEQFF.

CDR3 region: CASAGDRYTEAFF. DNA for the CDR3: TGTGCCAGCGCCGGGGACAGGTACACTGAAGCTTTCTTT. The rearrangement links TRBV2 to TRBJ1-1; 8 nucleotides match TRBD1. The CDR3 consists of 13 residues. Germline V CDR1 and CDR2: SNHLY, FYNNEI. Unmatched junction bases numbered 5, after V lost 8 bases and J lost 3 bases.

This chain joins TRBV11-2 and TRBJ2-3; D perhaps matches TRBD1 (6 bases). Trimming shortened V by 5 bases and J by 3 bases, and 12 bases separated the two germline ends. The germline V gene encodes CDR1 SGHAT and CDR2 FQNNGV. This CDR3 is built from 14 residues. The CDR3 sequence: CASSEQGWTDTQYF. Written as DNA, the CDR3 is TGTGCCAGCAGCGAACAGGGATGGACAGATACGCAGTATTTT.

This CDR3 reads CSVESGSGNTIYF. The DNA of the CDR3 is TGCAGCGTTGAATCAGGGTCCGGAAACACCATATATTTT. The V call is TRBV29-1, the J call TRBJ1-3; D possibly corresponds to TRBD1 (5 bases). This CDR3 contains 13 residues. V lost 2 bases to trimming and J lost 4 bases, with 9 bases between them. Germline V CDR1 and CDR2: SQVTM, ANQGSEA.

The gene calls are TRBV4-3 and TRBJ2-2, with 12 nucleotides matching TRBD1. This CDR3 spans 17 amino acids. Germline CDR1 LGHNA, CDR2 YSLEER. V gave up 3 bases and J gave up 7 bases; unmatched junction bases: 9. The CDR3 is CASSHTGTGGFGGELFF. In DNA, the CDR3 is TGCGCCAGCAGCCATACCGGGACAGGGGGCTTCGGCGGGGAGCTGTTTTTT.

The chain carries TRBV27 and TRBJ2-2; D possibly corresponds to TRBD2 (5 bases). Germline V lookup: CDR1 MNHEY, CDR2 SMNVEV (reference sequence). CDR3 length equals 16 residues. With 5 bases removed from V and 1 base from J, the gap between germline ends came to 14 bases. The CDR3, as DNA: TGTGCCAGCAGTATCCTTGCGGGTTTGAACACCGGGGAGCTGTTTTTT. Translation gives CASSILAGLNTGELFF.

This clone has only a few counts. The chain uses TRBV6-5 and TRBJ1-1; 8 bases are a match to TRBD1. The trim removed 6 bases at V and 4 bases at J, leaving 4 bases unmatched. The CDR3 length is 13 residues. Germline assignment: CDR1 MNHEY and CDR2 SVGAGI. CDR3 loop: CASSATGGTEAFF. The DNA for the CDR3 is TGTGCCAGCAGCGCCACAGGGGGCACTGAAGCTTTCTTT.

This chain links TRBV18 with TRBJ2-1, with 9 bases lining up with TRBD1. V lost 6 bases, J lost 8 bases, and 8 bases stayed unmatched. The germline gives CDR1 KGHSH, CDR2 LQKENI. This CDR3 contains 14 residues. The CDR3 region has the DNA TGTGCCAGCTCTCGGGACAGGGTGGGCGATGAGCAGTTCTTC. This sequence encodes CASSRDRVGDEQFF.

The J gene is TRBJ1-1, the V gene TRBV12-5; tentative D call: TRBD1 (6 bases). The CDR3 runs to 14 residues. The germline V gene encodes CDR1 LGHNT and CDR2 FRNRAP. V lost 2 bases, J lost 11 bases, and 18 bases lay in between. CDR3 sequence (DNA): TGTGCTAGTGGTTTGCCAGGAGGGGGGGCGGCGGCTTTCTTT. It yields the protein CASGLPGGGAAAFF.

The chain recombines TRBV7-9 with TRBJ2-7, with a tentative D call TRBD1 (6 bases). CDR1 and CDR2 (germline): SEHNR, FQNEAQ (reference sequence). V lost 0 bases and J lost 2, with 20 bases in between. The length of the CDR3 is 18 residues. This CDR3 is CASSLAGRQQGGAYEQYF. The DNA for the CDR3 is TGTGCCAGCAGCTTAGCGGGGAGACAACAAGGGGGAGCCTACGAGCAGTACTTC.

The rearrangement uses TRBV19 and TRBJ1-2, with D tentatively TRBD1 (6 bases). V lost 0 bases and J 4 bases, leaving 12 bases between the germline ends. CDR1 and CDR2 from the germline V gene are LNHDA and SQIVND (reference sequence). There are 15 residues in the CDR3. CDR3 loop: CASSIDRTESYGYTF. In DNA, the CDR3 is TGTGCCAGTAGTATAGACCGGACAGAAAGCTATGGCTACACCTTC. Full variable domain (outside the CDR3, taken from reference TRBV19 and TRBJ1-2): DGGITQSPKYLFRKEGQNVTLSCEQNLNHDAMYWYRQDPGQGLRLIYYSQIVNDFQKGDIAEGYSVSREKKESFPLTVTSAQKNPTAFYLCASSIDRTESYGYTFGSGTRLTVV.

The rearrangement links TRBV5-1 to TRBJ2-7, with D perhaps matching TRBD1 (5 bases). Germline-derived CDR1 and CDR2 are SGHRS and YFSETQ. The CDR3 has 14 amino acids. V lost 1 base and J 0 bases, leaving 8 bases between the germline ends. CDR3 in DNA: TGCGCCAGCAGCTTGACAGGCAGCTCCTACGAGCAGTACTTC. Encoded protein: CASSLTGSSYEQYF.